This TCR beta chain was captured by sequencing in a study of OX40 agonist ivuxolimab in advanced cancers. Study overall: Ivuxolimab doses were 0.01, 0.1, 0.3, 1.5, 3 or 10 mg/kg every 2 weeks. Prior anti-PD-1, anti-PD-L1 or anti-CTLA-4 therapy did not bar entry, and roughly 40% had some.

Broader study findings: At 0.1 to 3.0 mg/kg, CD4+ and CD8+ blood T cells expanded clonally by week 6. Researchers did not determine the expanded peripheral T cells' antigen specificity.

A note on this clone: The antigen remains undetermined.

Repertoires were generated with immunoSEQ multiplex PCR, while TCRdb's copy carries only in-frame clones and drops some. The data show about 79,000 clones, 81% seen once. This CDR3 has 15 residues. In germline, CDR1 is MNHEY, CDR2 SMNVEV (reference sequence). Trimming pared 5 bases from V and 3 bases from J, leaving 16 bases between. This TCR derives from an adult with an advanced solid tumor such as melanoma, head and neck, liver or kidney cancer. The input for sequencing was CD4+ or CD8+ T cells sorted from blood, taken in a trial of the OX40 agonist ivuxolimab. This chain links TRBV27 with TRBJ1-1; D is possibly TRBD1 (5 bases). CDR3 protein: CASSQTPRQYTEAFF. The CDR3 DNA is TGTGCCAGCAGTCAAACCCCGCGACAGTACACTGAAGCTTTCTTT.